The entry that follows covers one TCR beta chain sequence. This sample was taken from a study of cytomegalovirus exposure and HLA in healthy donors. In the PCR, 60 Vbeta and 13 Jbeta primers were used. This table comes from immunoSEQ multiplex PCR, and its TCRdb copy is limited to in-frame clones, with some not included. The sample shows around 110,000 clones, roughly three quarters of them seen only once. Trimming took 1 base from V and 0 from J, leaving 8 bases between them. The CDR3 covers 15 residues. Per germline, CDR1 SEHNR and CDR2 FQNEAQ (reference sequence). This chain links TRBV7-9 with TRBJ2-3, with D unresolved. Sequencing used PBMCs. The clonotype originates from a woman under 30 in good health and CMV-seronegative. DNA for the CDR3: TGTGCCAGCAGCTTAGTCTCGTCTAGCACAGATACGCAGTATTTT. Protein product: CASSLVSSSTDTQYF.